The sequence of this T cell receptor (beta chain) was determined in a study of graft-versus-host responses after intestinal transplantation. Study-wide results and caveats: Allografts of one patient group, those with graft-donor T cell macrochimerism, had high graft-versus-host to host-versus-graft clonal ratios.

Labeling with CFSE marked some 200,000 responder cells, which were plated with some 200,000 irradiated, violet-dye-labeled stimulator cells. Cell sorting after the reaction yielded proliferating CFSE-low CD3+CD4+ and CD3+CD8+ responders. Assay: immunoSEQ multiplex PCR; the TCRdb copy retains only in-frame clones and omits some. The data show about 18,000 clones, 35% to 45% seen once. Trimming cost V 11 bases and J 4 bases; bases outside gene matches: 8. The CDR3 loop spans 12 amino acids. The germline gives CDR1 SNHLY, CDR2 FYNNEI. The chain recombines TRBV2 with TRBJ2-7, with TRBD1 matching 7 bases. The source is a human patient who received an intestinal transplant. Material: alloreactive CD4+ T cells from a mixed lymphocyte reaction culture, obtained before intestinal transplant. Stated subset: CFSE-low proliferating T cells sorted from approximately 6-day pre-transplant mixed lymphocyte reaction (GvH or HvG direction). This chain's CDR3 is CAAGTETYEQYF. The CDR3 nucleotides are TGTGCCGCCGGGACAGAAACATACGAGCAGTACTTC.